This T cell receptor (beta chain) appears in the sequencing data of a study of cytomegalovirus exposure and HLA in healthy donors. Findings and limits, study-wide: The authors later linked a missense DCLRE1C variant to TCR beta V- and J-gene trimming. A later analysis found that most CMV-associated TCR beta chains appeared HLA-restricted.

It was with 60 Vbeta and 13 Jbeta primers that the PCR ran. Profiled with immunoSEQ multiplex PCR; TCRdb holds only in-frame clones, not every one. This table has 140,000 or so clones, 70% appearing once. Trimming removed 4 bases from V and 7 bases from J; junction bases left unmatched: 7. The CDR3 has 15 amino acids. In its sample, this clone was seen a few times. What it recognizes is unknown. Source material: PBMCs. The chain employs TRBV23-1 and TRBJ1-6; 7 nucleotides match TRBD1. TRBV23-1 is filed as an ORF, its function uncertain. The receptor was isolated from a woman aged 30 to 39 in good health and CMV-seronegative. The CDR3 DNA sequence: TGCGCCAGCAGTCCGGGACAGTTCAGGAATTCACCCCTCCACTTT. As protein: CASSPGQFRNSPLHF.